This T cell receptor (beta chain) was found in a study of cytomegalovirus exposure and HLA in healthy donors. Regarding the study as a whole: One later analysis reportedly identified an Asian-associated ancestry cluster that showed fewer N-insertions than the approximately 710-donor mean. Being indistinguishable, some V segments were excluded, TRBV6-2 and TRBV6-3 among them.

As concerns this clone: Antigen unknown.

PCR was performed using 60 Vbeta and 13 Jbeta primers. Data came from immunoSEQ multiplex PCR; TCRdb stores just in-frame clones and leaves some out. This repertoire comprises roughly 150,000 clones; its ten largest clones make up around 1.7%. V was shortened by 4 bases and J by 1 base, with 18 bases between the two germline ends. The CDR3 is 16 amino acids. Germline-derived CDR1 and CDR2 are SGHDT and YYEEEE. This receptor was obtained from a woman aged 45-65 years in good health and CMV-seronegative. The V and J genes are TRBV5-6 and TRBJ2-7; possible D gene TRBD2, 6 bases. The source material was PBMCs. The CDR3 loop is CASSPLAGGLSYEQYF. The DNA for the CDR3 is TGTGCCAGCAGCCCCTTAGCTGGAGGGCTGTCCTACGAGCAGTACTTC.